Below, 19 T cell receptor beta chains from the same sample are listed, as sequenced in a study of T cell repertoires in cytomegalovirus infection. TCRdb recomputed calls from the reads with MiXCR, one row per CDR3 protein. Of 200,000 to 300,000 distinct CDR3 sequences listed, roughly an eighth are singletons. Material: PBMCs. These receptors all come from a human donor in good health (CMV status not recorded). Some clones in this sample may be carry-over from other donors' samples.

This clonotype has ten or more counts. One end of the junction does not line up with germline, which may come from a read error. The chain couples TRBV6-2 or TRBV6-3 to TRBJ2-7; no clear D. Germline CDR1 reads MNHEY; CDR2 reads SVGEGT. There are 12 residues in the CDR3. CDR3 in DNA: TGTGCCAGCAGTCACTCAGCCTACGAGCAGTACTTC. Translation gives CASSHSAYEQYF.

This clonotype has only a few counts. The chain joins TRBV28 to TRBJ2-3; 7 bases agree with TRBD2. Trimming removed 7 bases from V and 0 bases from J; junction bases left unmatched: 4. Germline V gives CDR1 MDHEN, CDR2 SYDVKM. The CDR3 runs to 14 residues. This CDR3 is CASTKRGSTDTQYF. CDR3 DNA: TGTGCCAGCACGAAGCGGGGAAGCACAGATACGCAGTATTTT.

This clonotype has a count of ten or more. The chain has TRBV6-2 or TRBV6-3 and TRBJ1-2, with 7 bases aligning to TRBD1. V shed 0 bases and J 4 bases; nucleotides not matched to a gene: 2. Germline loops: CDR1 MNHEY, CDR2 SVGEGT. The CDR3 loop spans 14 amino acids. This CDR3 reads CASSYSGQTYGYTF. CDR3 DNA: TGTGCCAGCAGTTACTCGGGACAGACCTATGGCTACACCTTC.

This rearrangement joins TRBV6-6 to TRBJ2-3, with 7 positions matching TRBD2. Germline CDR1 MNHNY, CDR2 SVGAGI (reference sequence). V lost 0 bases to trimming and J lost 3 bases; unmatched junction nucleotides: 12. The CDR3 contains 18 residues. CDR3 residues: CASSYSSVAGAGTDTQYF. CDR3 sequence (DNA): TGTGCCAGCAGTTACTCGAGTGTGGCGGGAGCGGGAACAGATACGCAGTATTTT.

This clonotype was counted between two and nine times. J is TRBJ2-1 and V is TRBV5-5; D not certain. CDR3 length: 14 amino acids. The V gene lost 7 bases and the J gene lost 3 bases, with 14 bases spanning the gap. CDR1 and CDR2 from the germline V gene are SGHKS and YYEKEE (reference sequence). The CDR3 here is CASGIIGHYNEQFF. The CDR3 nucleotides are TGTGCCAGCGGGATCATTGGGCACTACAATGAGCAGTTCTTC.

This clonotype was counted only a few times. The rearrangement uses TRBV20-1 and TRBJ1-6; TRBD1 agrees at 7 bases. Germline lookup yields CDR1 DFQATT and CDR2 SNEGSKA (reference sequence). The junction had 16 bases not matched to a gene; V was cut back by 2 bases and J by 9 bases. This CDR3 spans 17 amino acids. This CDR3 is CSARTASSDRDSSPLHF. DNA of the CDR3: TGCAGTGCTAGAACGGCCAGCTCCGACAGGGATTCTTCACCCCTCCACTTT.

The genes are TRBV5-1 and TRBJ1-1, with D possibly matching TRBD1 (5 bases). This CDR3 spans 13 amino acids. Trimming took 6 bases from V and 1 from J, leaving 10 bases between them. Germline CDR1 is SGHRS and CDR2 is YFSETQ. The CDR3 nucleotides are TGCGCCAGCAAAGGGGCAGCGAACACTGAAGCTTTCTTT. Its translation is CASKGAANTEAFF.

This rearrangement joins TRBV12-3 or TRBV12-4 to TRBJ2-7, with 8 nucleotides matching TRBD2. The CDR3 length is 17 residues. Trimming at V came to 6 bases and at J to 2 bases, leaving 15 bases not matched to a gene. The chain's CDR3 is CASSSLSGGLDPYEQYF. For the CDR3, the DNA is TGTGCCAGCAGCTCCCTGAGCGGGGGTCTCGACCCCTACGAGCAGTACTTC.

In this sample, this clonotype turned up many times. The chain carries TRBV20-1 and TRBJ1-1; no clear D gene. Germline V lookup: CDR1 DFQATT, CDR2 SNEGSKA (reference sequence). V shed 8 bases and J shed 6 bases, with 16 bases lying between them. This CDR3 is built from 12 residues. In DNA form, the CDR3 reads TGCAGTCCGAGTAGCCCCGGCGCTGAAGCTTTCTTT. It encodes CSPSSPGAEAFF.

The chain links TRBV28 to TRBJ2-1; 8 nucleotides line up with TRBD2. There are 18 residues in the CDR3. The germline CDR1 and CDR2 sequences are MDHEN and SYDVKM. Germline trimming cut 2 bases from V and 4 bases from J; bases unmatched to any gene: 13. The CDR3 protein is CASSLHPFASGRYNEQFF. The CDR3 DNA follows: TGTGCCAGCAGTTTACATCCCTTCGCTAGCGGGCGTTACAATGAGCAGTTCTTC. The full variable domain, in which reference TRBV28 and TRBJ2-1 provide the parts outside the CDR3, is DVKVTQSSRYLVKRTGEKVFLECVQDMDHENMFWYRQDPGLGLRLIYFSYDVKMKEKGDIPEGYSVSREKKERFSLILESASTNQTSMYLCASSLHPFASGRYNEQFFGPGTRLTVL.

This clonotype was picked up many times. V and J are TRBV7-9 and TRBJ2-5; tentative D call: TRBD2 (6 bases). The CDR3 spans 16 residues. Germline V gives CDR1 SEHNR, CDR2 FQNEAQ (reference sequence). V lost 5 bases and J 5 bases, leaving 21 bases between the germline ends. CDR3: CASSPARGLVWETQYF. CDR3 nucleotides: TGTGCCAGCAGCCCAGCTCGGGGGTTGGTATGGGAGACCCAGTACTTC.

The V call is TRBV20-1, the J call TRBJ2-1; 14 bases are shared with TRBD2. V lost 0 bases to trimming and J lost 8 bases; unmatched junction nucleotides: 3. This CDR3 spans 15 amino acids. From germline, CDR1 is DFQATT and CDR2 SNEGSKA (reference sequence). The CDR3 nucleotides read TGCAGTGCTAGAGATCGACTAGCGGGGGGGCATGAGCAGTTCTTC. Translation gives CSARDRLAGGHEQFF.

There are a few counts of this clonotype. CDR3 DNA sequence: TGTGCCAGCCAGCCAGATAGCTCCTACAATGAGCAGTTCTTC. Its translation: CASQPDSSYNEQFF. The chain is built from TRBV2 and TRBJ2-1; D remains ambiguous. V was clipped by 8 bases and J by 0 bases, with 11 bases between them. Germline V gives CDR1 SNHLY, CDR2 FYNNEI. The CDR3 runs 14 residues.

This clonotype was detected ten times or more. The gene calls are TRBV5-8 and TRBJ2-1, with D possibly being TRBD1 (6 bases). CDR3 length equals 15 residues. Trimming removed 3 bases from V and 5 bases from J, with 15 bases in between. From germline, CDR1 is SGHTS and CDR2 YDEGEE. The CDR3 sequence: CASSYEPSGDNEQFF. The CDR3 DNA reads TGTGCCAGCAGCTACGAACCCTCAGGGGACAATGAGCAGTTCTTC.

Ten or more counts support this clonotype. The chain joins TRBV7-9 to TRBJ2-7; perhaps D is TRBD1 or TRBD2 (6 bases each). The germline gives CDR1 SEHNR, CDR2 FQNEAQ (reference sequence). V lost 8 bases and J lost 5, with 19 bases in between. This CDR3 spans 14 amino acids. CDR3 nucleotides: TGTGCCAGCGGTCTCGGGGGCACGATCGACGAGCAGTACTTC. Translated, it gives CASGLGGTIDEQYF.

This clonotype appeared many times. This rearrangement joins TRBV6-1 to TRBJ2-1; the D gene is possibly TRBD1 (6 bases). The CDR3 length is 13 residues. CDR1 and CDR2 from the germline V gene are MNHNS and SASEGT. V was shortened by 7 bases and J by 7 bases, with 14 bases between the two germline ends. CDR3 nucleotides: TGTGCCAGCATAGAGGGGGATCGAAATGAGCAGTTCTTC. Translated, it gives CASIEGDRNEQFF.

Turning to this clonotype: Given a much more abundant clone one base away, this may be a read error. The chain has TRBV25-1 and TRBJ2-7, with a possible D match to TRBD2 (5 bases). V lost 4 bases to trimming and J lost 1 base, with 17 bases between them. This CDR3 comprises 16 residues. CDR1 is MGHDK, CDR2 SYGVNS, per germline. The CDR3 spells CASSASQGRASYEQYF. The DNA for the CDR3 is TGTGCCAGCAGTGCATCCCAAGGGCGGGCGTCCTACGAGCAGTACTTC.

This clonotype was recorded a few times. The chain recombines TRBV28 with TRBJ1-1; D gene uncertain. The CDR3 is made up of 15 amino acids. The V end lost 5 bases, the J end lost 5 bases, and 18 bases lay between the germline ends. From germline, CDR1 is MDHEN and CDR2 SYDVKM. The CDR3 bases are TGTGCCAGCAGTCTCCCTGCAAGGTTGGGGACTGAAGCTTTCTTT. This codes for CASSLPARLGTEAFF.

This clonotype was seen ten or more times. The CDR3 DNA is TGTGCCAGCAGCTTAAATGGGTACAATCAGCCCCAGCATTTT. It encodes CASSLNGYNQPQHF. The chain carries TRBV7-2 and TRBJ1-5; D unclear. From germline, CDR1 is SGHTA and CDR2 FQGNSA. The CDR3 loop spans 14 amino acids. The V gene lost 2 bases and the J gene lost 3 bases, with 8 bases spanning the gap. The full variable domain, in which reference TRBV7-2 and TRBJ1-5 provide the parts outside the CDR3, is GAGVSQSPSNKVTEKGKDVELRCDPISGHTALYWYRQSLGQGLEFLIYFQGNSAPDKSGLPSDRFSAERTGGSVSTLTIQRTQQEDSAVYLCASSLNGYNQPQHFGDGTRLSIL.